This TCR beta chain was sequenced for a study of T cell responses to AZD1222 COVID-19 vaccine (dated by TCRdb to the early 2020s). As for the study more broadly: Because spike-specific TCR depth and breadth did not differ between the two schedules, AZD1222 recipients who got a second dose at roughly 4 weeks were pooled with those who got a second dose at roughly 12 weeks. Enrollment into the trials was organized by age into subgroups of 18-55, 56-69 and 70-plus years, and those subgroups contained roughly 150, 30 and 60 TCR-sequenced participants, respectively. A total of approximately 240 trial participants underwent TCR sequencing, of whom 200 to 220 received two doses of AZD1222 and 26 received two doses of the MenACWY control vaccine.

The CDR3 regions of human TCRbeta chains were analyzed by immunosequencing. The original pipeline was this. TCRs in the repertoires were compared against a reference library of SARS-CoV-2-specific TCRs that had been generated with the MIRA antigen-specificity platform. Breadth meant the fraction of unique TCRs that were SARS-CoV-2-associated, whereas depth meant the fraction of total T cells that were SARS-CoV-2-associated. Each spike-specific TCR was assigned to its reactive spike region and to a CD4 or CD8 class using the MIRA data. Log10-transformed breadth and depth values were compared by one-way ANOVA with Sidak's multiple comparisons tests. TCRdb limited this immuneACCESS table to in-frame rearrangements with V and J called. A share of clones is missing; checked studies link under half to unresolved V genes, and the rest is unexplained. The DNA was the basis for D and trimming; V, J and clone size are from that table. This sample gives 130,000 or so clones in total; roughly nine tenths of them show up just once. Approximately 3.3% of the sample belongs to the ten largest clones.

What this sample's time point label stands for: baseline before first vaccination. The vaccinee samples were drawn from two UK trials, COV001 and COV002, one of which was a single-blind randomized controlled phase 2/3 trial testing AZD1222 (ChAdOx1 nCoV-19) in healthy adults. For TCRbeta chain sequencing, PBMC samples were collected from trial participants at day 0 and at day 28 after the second dose. Broad study findings and their caveats: After two AZD1222 doses, both the breadth and the depth of spike-specific TCRs were significantly higher than at day 0 and than in MenACWY recipients. Participants were mostly white British, with more females than males. The authors suggested clonal diversity may have been underestimated. Only five or six AZD1222 recipients were SARS-CoV-2 seropositive at baseline, limiting conclusions about previously exposed vaccinees. Because no day 14 peak-response samples were available, the repertoires could be characterized only after the peak T cell response. Epitopes outside the regions mutated in the B.1.351 and B.1.1.7 variants were reportedly recognized by nearly half of the unique spike-specific TCRs. The whole spike protein was spanned by vaccine-associated CD4 TCRs, and dominant responses were seen in regions 160-218 and 743-854. In the small 56-69-year group, the increase in depth fell short of significance, most likely because of low power.

V loses 6 bases, J loses 9 bases, and the germline ends lie 23 bases apart. CDR1 and CDR2, looked up from the germline V gene, are MDHEN and SYDVKM. From cysteine to phenylalanine, the CDR3 is 15 amino acids long. Left in the record is the CDR3 DNA by itself, 45 bases read in frame from the first base. To note about this clone: Its antigen is still unknown. No qualities accompany the bases; no much larger clone lies one base away.

The sequences come from peripheral blood, collected on day 0 of AZD1222 vaccination. The sequence links TRBV28 to TRBJ2-5, with TRBD1 as a weak D call on 6 bases. This TCR was recovered from an adult in good health. The DNA reads TGTGCCAGCAGCGACGACAGGACCTCGCCAAGGGCCCAGTACTTC. Its translation is CASSDDRTSPRAQYF. The full variable domain, with segments outside the CDR3 supplied by the reference TRBV28 and TRBJ2-5 proteins, appears as DVKVTQSSRYLVKRTGEKVFLECVQDMDHENMFWYRQDPGLGLRLIYFSYDVKMKEKGDIPEGYSVSREKKERFSLILESASTNQTSMYLCASSDDRTSPRAQYFGPGTRLLVL.